The 26 T cell receptor beta chains reported below all come from one sample, sequenced in a study of blood T cell repertoires in COVID-19. Only in-frame clones appear in the TCRdb table, and some are missing; sequencing was by immunoSEQ multiplex PCR. Of fewer than 200,000 clones in the sample, 80% to 90% were seen once. The sample taken for sequencing was peripheral blood. Receptors were obtained from a woman between 70 and 85 years old with COVID-19, enrolled during active disease.

This clone has only a few counts. The rearrangement joins TRBV30 to TRBJ1-3; D is unclear. The V end lost 3 bases, the J end lost 2 bases, and 2 bases lay between the germline ends. Germline V lookup: CDR1 GTSNPN, CDR2 SVGIG (reference sequence). This CDR3 is built from 11 residues. The CDR3 nucleotides read TGTGCCTGGAGCGCTGGAAACACCATATATTTT. Translation: CAWSAGNTIYF.

CDR3 loop: CASSSGLAVQLPYNEQFF. The CDR3 DNA reads TGTGCCAGCAGCTCTGGACTAGCGGTCCAGCTTCCGTACAATGAGCAGTTCTTC. The chain joins TRBV7-2 to TRBJ2-1; 10 bases map to TRBD2. J was trimmed by 4 bases and V by 4 bases; bases with no gene match: 13. CDR1 SGHTA and CDR2 FQGNSA come from the germline V gene. The CDR3 totals 18 residues.

The chain combines TRBV27 with TRBJ2-2; 10 nucleotides match TRBD2. The CDR3 spans 14 residues. J was trimmed by 1 base and V by 8 bases; bases with no gene match: 1. Germline assignment: CDR1 MNHEY and CDR2 SMNVEV (reference sequence). The DNA for the CDR3 is TGTGCCAGCCGGACTAGCGGGAACACCGGGGAGCTGTTTTTT. It is translated as CASRTSGNTGELFF.

The J gene is TRBJ2-7, the V gene TRBV3-1 (or the pseudogene TRBV3-2); the match to TRBD1 covers 8 bases. V dropped 6 bases and J dropped 4; count of bases not matched to a gene: 11. From germline, CDR1 is LGHDT and CDR2 YNNKEL (reference sequence). The CDR3 runs to 15 residues. The DNA for the CDR3 is TGTGCCAGCAGTCAAATCGGACAGGGTCGTTACGAGCAGTACTTC. Its translation: CASSQIGQGRYEQYF.

The rearrangement links TRBV20-1 to TRBJ1-1; D remains unclear. The V gene's germline CDR1 is DFQATT and CDR2 SNEGSKA (reference sequence). There are 11 residues in the CDR3. CDR3 loop: CSWGENTEAFF. Here the CDR3 DNA reads TGCAGCTGGGGAGAGAACACTGAAGCTTTCTTT.

A few counts support this clone. The genes are TRBV3-1 (or the pseudogene TRBV3-2) and TRBJ2-1; TRBD2 matches at 8 bases. The CDR3 extends over 16 amino acids. Germline V gene data show CDR1 as LGHDT and CDR2 as YNNKEL (reference sequence). Trimming took 3 bases from V and 2 from J; bases not matched to a gene: 6. This CDR3 is CASSHRAGATYNEQFF. The CDR3 nucleotides are TGTGCCAGCAGCCACCGAGCGGGAGCGACCTACAATGAGCAGTTCTTC.

This clone appeared a single time. The rearrangement joins TRBV7-2 to TRBJ2-5; a weak D match, TRBD2 (6 bases). The CDR3 contains 14 residues. V lost 5 bases and J lost 5, with 15 bases in between. Per the germline V gene, CDR1 is SGHTA and CDR2 is FQGNSA. CDR3 region: CASSPRGAGETQYF. As DNA, the CDR3 is TGTGCCAGCAGCCCGCGGGGCGCCGGGGAGACCCAGTACTTC.

This rearrangement joins TRBV5-1 to TRBJ2-7; 8 bases are a match to TRBD2. This CDR3 spans 15 amino acids. Germline V gene lookup returns CDR1 SGHRS and CDR2 YFSETQ. Trimming removed 0 bases from V and 3 bases from J; junction bases left unmatched: 5. The CDR3 nucleotides are TGCGCCAGCAGCTTGGAGGGGACTAGAAACTACGAGCAGTACTTC. Its protein is CASSLEGTRNYEQYF.

CDR3 DNA sequence: TGTGCCAGCTCACTAAAAGTCGGGATAGTTGAGCAGTTCTTC. It specifies CASSLKVGIVEQFF. The rearrangement links TRBV18 to TRBJ2-1; tentatively, D is TRBD2 (5 bases). This CDR3 comprises 14 residues. V gave up 4 bases and J gave up 9 bases, with 16 bases separating them. Germline lookup yields CDR1 KGHSH and CDR2 LQKENI.

This clone was counted only a few times. V gene TRBV16 combines with J gene TRBJ2-7, with TRBD1 identical over 9 bases. The CDR3 contains 15 residues. J gave up 2 bases and V 8 bases, and 10 bases lay outside the gene matches. In germline, CDR1 is KGHSY, CDR2 FQNENV. Here the CDR3 DNA reads TGTGCCAGCTGGCGTGTAGGACAGGGGACCTACGAGCAGTACTTC. Translated, it gives CASWRVGQGTYEQYF.

V gene TRBV4-2 combines with J gene TRBJ2-1, with TRBD2 matching 11 bases. This CDR3 contains 16 residues. CDR1 is LGHNA, CDR2 YNFKEQ, per germline. V dropped 4 bases and J dropped 5; count of bases not matched to a gene: 7. Here the CDR3 DNA reads TGTGCCAGCAGCCCCCGGGGACTAGCGGAGGACAATGAGCAGTTCTTC. Translated, it gives CASSPRGLAEDNEQFF.

V gene TRBV7-3 combines with J gene TRBJ2-7; either TRBD1 or TRBD2 may supply D (5 bases each). The germline V and J ends were trimmed by 4 bases and 8 bases, with 15 bases remaining between them. The CDR3 contains 13 residues. Germline CDR1 is SGHTA and CDR2 is FQGTGA. Written as DNA, the CDR3 is TGTGCCAGCAGCTCAACGGGGCAGGGAAAGCAGTACTTC. This gives the protein CASSSTGQGKQYF.

The chain has TRBV18 and TRBJ2-7, with D unclear. V was clipped by 6 bases and J by 6 bases, with 12 bases between them. Germline lookup yields CDR1 KGHSH and CDR2 LQKENI. CDR3 size: 12 residues. The CDR3 nucleotides are TGTGCCAGCTCTGATACCGTCAGCGAGCAGTACTTC. This gives the protein CASSDTVSEQYF.

This chain links TRBV3-1 (or the pseudogene TRBV3-2) with TRBJ2-1; perhaps TRBD2 as D (7 bases). The germline V gene has CDR1 LGHDT and CDR2 YNNKEL (reference sequence). Between the trimmed V and J ends, which lost 5 bases and 9 bases, there was a span of 32 bases. The CDR3 is made up of 19 amino acids. CDR3 bases: TGTGCCAGCAGCAAAAGGGGGAATGGGCGGGAGCTATCGGGAGGTGAGCAGTTCTTC. Amino acids: CASSKRGNGRELSGGEQFF.

The chain combines TRBV14 with TRBJ2-2, with D perhaps TRBD1 (6 bases). Germline V lookup: CDR1 SGHDN, CDR2 FVKESK. V lost 4 bases to trimming and J lost 3 bases, with 12 bases between them. The CDR3 extends over 15 amino acids. In nucleotides, the CDR3 is TGTGCCAGCAGCCCCCGAACAGGGTACACCGGGGAGCTGTTTTTT. The encoded protein is CASSPRTGYTGELFF.

The chain is built from TRBV5-8 and TRBJ2-7; tentative D call: TRBD1 (6 bases). V lost 4 bases, J lost 0 bases, and 17 bases lay in between. This CDR3 region has 16 residues. Germline V CDR1 and CDR2: SGHTS, YDEGEE. The CDR3 nucleotides are TGTGCCAGCAGCCCACTGGACAGACCCATCTCCTACGAGCAGTACTTC. Translation: CASSPLDRPISYEQYF.

This clone has more than one count but fewer than ten. This chain connects TRBV14 to TRBJ1-2; perhaps TRBD1 as D (5 bases). Germline CDR1 and CDR2: SGHDN and FVKESK. Trimming stripped 0 bases from V and 0 bases from J, with 11 bases between. The CDR3 runs to 16 residues. DNA for the CDR3: TGTGCCAGCAGCCAAGATTGGGGGACTTCTAACTATGGCTACACCTTC. It encodes CASSQDWGTSNYGYTF.

V gene TRBV15 combines with J gene TRBJ2-7, with 9 nucleotides matching TRBD1. The CDR3 length is 17 residues. The germline V gene has CDR1 LNHNV and CDR2 YYDKDF (reference sequence). V shed 0 bases, J shed 1 base, and the junction held 7 bases outside the gene matches. CDR3 DNA sequence: TGTGCCACCAGCAGAGATACCCCGACAGGGGGATCCTACGAGCAGTACTTC. This sequence encodes CATSRDTPTGGSYEQYF.

The V call is TRBV11-2, the J call TRBJ2-7; TRBD1 matches 9 bases. Germline loops: CDR1 SGHAT, CDR2 FQNNGV. V dropped 3 bases and J dropped 3; count of bases not matched to a gene: 3. This CDR3 has 14 amino acids. CDR3 nucleotide sequence: TGTGCCAGCAGCTTTGGGACAGGGTTCTACGAGCAGTACTTC. This gives the protein CASSFGTGFYEQYF.

The chain is built from TRBV2 and TRBJ1-4; no firm D call. V lost 2 bases to trimming and J lost 0 bases, with 10 bases between them. This CDR3 is built from 16 residues. Germline CDR1 and CDR2: SNHLY and FYNNEI. The CDR3 reads CASSEQSPATNEKLFF. The CDR3 bases are TGTGCCAGCAGTGAACAGTCACCCGCAACTAATGAAAAACTGTTTTTT.

The chain carries TRBV27 and TRBJ2-7; 10 nucleotides match TRBD1. CDR1 MNHEY and CDR2 SMNVEV come from the germline V gene (reference sequence). The CDR3 totals 15 residues. V was pared by 6 bases and J by 3 bases, with 8 bases of the junction left unmatched. CDR3: CASRGFGTGDYEQYF. CDR3 bases: TGTGCCAGCAGGGGATTCGGGACAGGGGACTACGAGCAGTACTTC.

This clone has only one observation. In DNA, the CDR3 is TGTGCCAGCTCACCACCTCGGGCTGGCGGGGGCGAGCAGTACTTC. Protein sequence: CASSPPRAGGGEQYF. J is TRBJ2-7 and V is TRBV18; 7 nucleotides align to TRBD2. This CDR3 spans 15 amino acids. Germline CDR1 and CDR2: KGHSH and LQKENI. V trimming: 0 bases; J trimming: 6 bases; junction bases outside the gene matches: 8.

This clone was picked up a small number of times. The chain employs TRBV19 and TRBJ1-2; D perhaps matches TRBD1 (6 bases). The CDR3 runs 14 residues. Trimming stripped 8 bases from V and 5 bases from J, with 18 bases between. CDR1 is LNHDA, CDR2 SQIVND, per germline (reference sequence). CDR3 residues: CASDGGAGVYGYTF. The CDR3 DNA reads TGTGCCAGTGACGGTGGGGCAGGGGTATATGGCTACACCTTC.

The rearrangement uses TRBV3-1 (or the pseudogene TRBV3-2) and TRBJ2-5, with 9 bases lining up with TRBD2. The germline V gene encodes CDR1 LGHDT and CDR2 YNNKEL (reference sequence). The CDR3 consists of 18 residues. V dropped 0 bases and J dropped 1; count of bases not matched to a gene: 9. The CDR3 nucleotides are TGTGCCAGCAGCCAAGATCAAGGAGCGGGAGGCCTCCAAGAGACCCAGTACTTC. Its protein is CASSQDQGAGGLQETQYF.

V and J are TRBV7-2 and TRBJ2-5; TRBD2 agrees at 13 bases. V gave up 4 bases and J gave up 2 bases; unmatched junction bases: 7. There are 17 residues in the CDR3. Germline V CDR1 and CDR2: SGHTA, FQGNSA. Here the CDR3 DNA reads TGTGCCAGCAGCTCCCTGGGACTAGCGGGGTTTCAAGAGACCCAGTACTTC. Its translation: CASSSLGLAGFQETQYF.

This rearrangement joins TRBV4-3 to TRBJ1-2, with a tentative D call TRBD1 (5 bases). The CDR3 has 16 residues. V lost 1 base to trimming and J lost 4 bases, with 16 bases between them. CDR1 and CDR2 (germline): LGHNA, YSLEER. The CDR3 nucleotides read TGCGCCAGCAGCCAAGCTGTTCCCGACAGTCTCTATGGCTACACCTTC. Protein: CASSQAVPDSLYGYTF.